Below are 23 T cell receptor beta chains sequenced from a single sample in a study of blood T cells in healthy people across ages. A sample-barcoded 5' primer and a J-beta primer mix were used in a second PCR of about 7 to 11 cycles. TCRdb processed the 5' RACE reads anew with MiXCR; each CDR3 protein has one entry. The sample contains about 1.4 million distinct CDR3 sequences, 45% to 70% of which appear only once. What was sequenced was blood. The receptors were gathered from a man younger than 35 in good health.

The V gene is TRBV12-3 or TRBV12-4, the J gene TRBJ2-1, with 14 bases identical to TRBD2. With V trimmed by 6 bases and J by 0 bases, 13 bases remained unmatched. The CDR3 runs 20 residues. The CDR3 DNA reads TGTGCCAGCAGCTCTGGACTAGCGGGAGGCATCCCGAGCTCCTACAATGAGCAGTTCTTC. It is translated as CASSSGLAGGIPSSYNEQFF.

This clonotype was found a few times. This rearrangement joins TRBV27 to TRBJ2-1; no reliable D call. This CDR3 contains 11 residues. Germline CDR1 MNHEY, CDR2 SMNVEV (reference sequence). The ends were cut back, 7 bases at V and 6 bases at J, with 7 bases in the middle. The CDR3 DNA is TGTGCCAGCAATTGGGGCAATGAGCAGTTCTTC. It is translated as CASNWGNEQFF.

This chain joins TRBV6-1 and TRBJ1-1; unclear D gene. The germline V gene has CDR1 MNHNS and CDR2 SASEGT. The length of the CDR3 is 13 residues. Trimming pared 6 bases from V and 7 bases from J, leaving 15 bases between. The CDR3 DNA reads TGTGCCAGCAGGCGACGGGCGAACGGTGAAGCTTTCTTT. Residues: CASRRRANGEAFF.

The chain uses TRBV28 and TRBJ2-4; TRBD2 matches 10 bases. With the DNA end fitting TRBJ2-5 better, the J assignment may be wrong. This CDR3 is 15 amino acids long. The germline V gene encodes CDR1 MDHEN and CDR2 SYDVKM. CDR3 sequence reads: CASSHSGRARETQYF. In DNA, the CDR3 is TGTGCCAGCAGCCACAGCGGGAGGGCTAGAGAGACCCAGTACTTC.

This clonotype has only a few counts. The CDR3 spells CASSSQTTQLGNEQFF. The CDR3 DNA reads TGTGCCAGCAGCTCCCAGACTACTCAGTTAGGAAATGAGCAGTTCTTC. V usage is TRBV7-9 and J usage is TRBJ2-1; D is possibly TRBD2 (5 bases). Trimming took 4 bases from V and 7 from J, leaving 20 bases between them. The CDR3 length is 16 residues. Germline CDR1 is SEHNR and CDR2 is FQNEAQ (reference sequence).

Details on this clonotype: Germline and junction disagree at one end, which may indicate a read error. The chain carries TRBV6-5 and TRBJ1-2, with D perhaps TRBD1 (5 bases). Germline loops: CDR1 MNHEY, CDR2 SVGAGI. The CDR3 sequence is 11 residues long. DNA for the CDR3: TGTGCCAGCAGTTGGGGGTATGGCCACACCTTC. Encoded protein: CASSWGYGHTF.

V gene TRBV20-1 combines with J gene TRBJ2-1, with 8 nucleotides matching TRBD1. CDR3 size: 15 residues. Trimming removed 5 bases from V and 3 bases from J; junction bases left unmatched: 9. Looked up from germline, CDR1 is DFQATT and CDR2 is SNEGSKA (reference sequence). The chain's CDR3 is CSASGQGGFYNEQFF. In DNA form, the CDR3 reads TGCAGTGCTTCCGGACAGGGAGGTTTCTACAATGAGCAGTTCTTC.

The V and J genes are TRBV27 and TRBJ1-2; D is unclear. The CDR3 spans 17 residues. Trimming stripped 3 bases from V and 0 bases from J, with 17 bases between. Looked up from germline, CDR1 is MNHEY and CDR2 is SMNVEV (reference sequence). The CDR3 loop is CASSFLTGDGANYGYTF. The CDR3 DNA sequence: TGTGCCAGCAGTTTTTTAACCGGGGATGGAGCTAACTATGGCTACACCTTC.

The chain combines TRBV30 with TRBJ1-5; 9 bases match TRBD1. The germline CDR1 and CDR2 sequences are GTSNPN and SVGIG (reference sequence). The ends lost 5 bases at V and 4 bases at J; junction bases unmatched: 6. This CDR3 comprises 14 residues. DNA for the CDR3: TGTGCCTGGTCTCGGGGGACAGGGAATCAGCCCCAGCATTTT. Protein product: CAWSRGTGNQPQHF.

The V gene is TRBV7-9, the J gene TRBJ2-5, with D perhaps given as TRBD1 or TRBD2 (6 bases each). The CDR3 is made up of 16 amino acids. Trimming removed 11 bases at V and 3 bases at J, with 25 bases between. Germline CDR1 is SEHNR and CDR2 is FQNEAQ (reference sequence). The CDR3 region has the DNA TGTGCCGGCATCGGGGGCGGCCATAATCACGAAGAGACCCAGTACTTC. Its translation: CAGIGGGHNHEETQYF.

The chain is built from TRBV7-9 and TRBJ2-7; D ambiguous. Deletions cut 1 base from V and 9 bases from J, with 19 bases between. The V gene's germline CDR1 is SEHNR and CDR2 FQNEAQ (reference sequence). This CDR3 contains 15 residues. The CDR3 spells CASSLGGATSVGQYF. The DNA for the CDR3 is TGTGCCAGCAGCTTAGGAGGAGCTACGAGCGTCGGGCAGTACTTC.

The chain joins TRBV6-2 or TRBV6-3 to TRBJ1-5, with a tentative D call TRBD1 (5 bases). Germline lookup yields CDR1 MNHEY and CDR2 SVGEGT. V was trimmed by 11 bases and J by 0 bases, leaving 11 bases between them. The CDR3 runs 13 residues. The CDR3 coding sequence is TGTGCCGCGGGGGACCCTAGCAATCAGCCCCAGCATTTT. It encodes CAAGDPSNQPQHF.

The chain couples TRBV10-3 to TRBJ2-1; D not certain. Trimming removed 8 bases from V and 5 bases from J, with 13 bases in between. Germline CDR1 is ENHRY and CDR2 is SYGVKD. The CDR3 is made up of 13 amino acids. In DNA form, the CDR3 reads TGTGCCATCGGATTACGTGGGCACAATGAGCAGTTCTTC. Translation gives CAIGLRGHNEQFF.

The gene calls are TRBV20-1 and TRBJ1-4, with 9 bases identical to TRBD1. The CDR3 loop spans 12 amino acids. The ends lost 6 bases at V and 8 bases at J; junction bases unmatched: 4. The germline CDR1 and CDR2 sequences are DFQATT and SNEGSKA (reference sequence). CDR3 bases: TGCAGTGCCGGCGGGACAGGGGAAAAACTGTTTTTT. As protein: CSAGGTGEKLFF.

This chain links TRBV5-1 with TRBJ1-2; 10 bases agree with TRBD1. V was pared by 4 bases and J by 4 bases, with 7 bases of the junction left unmatched. This CDR3 has 15 residues. Germline values: CDR1 SGHRS, CDR2 YFSETQ. CDR3 DNA: TGCGCCAGCAGCCCGGGGACAGGGGAGATCTATGGCTACACCTTC. It yields the protein CASSPGTGEIYGYTF.

The chain combines TRBV20-1 with TRBJ2-7, with TRBD2 matching 13 bases. Germline loops: CDR1 DFQATT, CDR2 SNEGSKA (reference sequence). The CDR3 length is 16 residues. With 3 bases clipped from V and 7 bases from J, the junction kept 12 bases outside the gene matches. CDR3 residues: CSASLLAGGIQNEQYF. The DNA of the CDR3 is TGCAGTGCTAGTCTACTAGCGGGAGGGATACAGAATGAGCAGTACTTC.

The chain couples TRBV20-1 to TRBJ1-2, with 7 nucleotides matching TRBD1. The V segment lost 1 base and the J segment 9 bases; nucleotides outside the gene matches: 20. Germline CDR1 is DFQATT and CDR2 is SNEGSKA (reference sequence). The CDR3 is made up of 17 amino acids. Here the CDR3 DNA reads TGCAGTGCTAGAGTCTTCCCCCGGGACAGTGGTTCGTATAGCTACACCTTC. As protein: CSARVFPRDSGSYSYTF.

This clonotype was observed once. One base away lies a much larger clone, so this may be a sequencing read error. The chain carries TRBV29-1 and TRBJ2-6; D gene ambiguous. Germline V gene data show CDR1 as SQVTM and CDR2 as ANQGSEA. The V end lost 4 bases, the J end lost 2 bases, and 9 bases lay between the germline ends. The length of the CDR3 is 14 residues. CDR3 DNA: TGCAGCGTTGCATCCGGCCCTGGGGCCAACGTCCTGACTTTC. This codes for CSVASGPGANVLTF.

V is TRBV4-1 and J is TRBJ2-7, with a possible D match to TRBD1 (6 bases). The germline V gene has CDR1 MGHRA and CDR2 YSYEKL. The CDR3 contains 15 residues. The V end was cut by 4 bases, the J end by 3 bases, with 16 bases between. DNA for the CDR3: TGCGCCAGCAGCCCTTCACCGGGACAAGACTACGAGCAGTACTTC. Translating gives CASSPSPGQDYEQYF.

Only a few counts were recorded for this clonotype. This chain uses TRBV4-1 with TRBJ2-6, with TRBD1 matching 8 bases. The V and J ends lost 5 bases and 4 bases, in that order; junction bases with no gene match: 7. Germline values: CDR1 MGHRA, CDR2 YSYEKL. The CDR3 length is 16 residues. CDR3 sequence reads: CASSVETGVGANVLTF. The CDR3 region has the DNA TGCGCCAGCAGCGTTGAGACAGGGGTCGGGGCCAACGTCCTGACTTTC.

This clonotype was detected a few times. This chain connects TRBV7-9 to TRBJ1-6; 8 nucleotides align to TRBD1. With V trimmed by 11 bases and J by 8 bases, 5 bases remained unmatched. There are 12 residues in the CDR3. Germline V CDR1 and CDR2: SEHNR, FQNEAQ (reference sequence). The CDR3 bases are TGTGCCTCCTCGACAGGGGATTCACCCCTCCACTTT. It translates to CASSTGDSPLHF.

V usage is TRBV5-4 and J usage is TRBJ1-6; TRBD1 aligns across 8 bases. Losses at the gene ends were 7 bases for V and 11 bases for J; bases not matched to a gene: 11. The CDR3 is 14 amino acids. Germline loops: CDR1 SGHNT, CDR2 YYREEE (reference sequence). In nucleotides, the CDR3 is TGTGCCAGCGGTACGACAGGGGATCGGGCACCCCTCCACTTT. Encoded protein: CASGTTGDRAPLHF.

The chain has TRBV27 and TRBJ2-7; D not resolved. V lost 6 bases to trimming and J lost 3 bases, with 15 bases between them. CDR3 length: 14 residues. From germline, CDR1 is MNHEY and CDR2 SMNVEV (reference sequence). CDR3 region: CASSLLGPRYEQYF. The CDR3 DNA reads as TGTGCCAGCAGCCTTCTAGGCCCCCGCTACGAGCAGTACTTC.